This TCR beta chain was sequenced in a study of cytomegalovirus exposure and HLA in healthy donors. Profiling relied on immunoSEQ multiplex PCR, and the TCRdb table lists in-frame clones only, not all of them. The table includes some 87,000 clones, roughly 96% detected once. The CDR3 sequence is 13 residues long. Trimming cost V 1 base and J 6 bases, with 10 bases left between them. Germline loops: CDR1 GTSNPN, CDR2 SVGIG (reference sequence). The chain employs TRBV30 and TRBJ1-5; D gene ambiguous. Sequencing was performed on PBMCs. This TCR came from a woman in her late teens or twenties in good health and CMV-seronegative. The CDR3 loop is CAWSGQESQPQHF. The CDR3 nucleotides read TGTGCCTGGAGTGGACAAGAAAGTCAGCCCCAGCATTTT.